The 21 T cell receptor beta chains listed next were all sequenced from one sample in a study of blood T cell repertoires in COVID-19 (dated by TCRdb to 2019 to 2021). Libraries came from the immunoSEQ multiplex PCR assay. The clones in this table, taken by TCRdb from immuneACCESS, are in-frame only. Not every clone is retained; where verified, under half of the shortfall comes from an unresolved V gene, and the cause of the rest is unknown. This sample has roughly 190,000 clones in its table, and around 84% of those were observed once. Approximately 15% of the sample is held by the ten biggest clonotypes. Specimen: peripheral blood. The receptor set was obtained from a man aged 30-40 years with active or convalescent COVID-19.

The chain recombines TRBV6-6 with TRBJ1-6, with 11 bases lining up with TRBD1. CDR1 and CDR2 (germline): MNHNY, SVGAGI (reference sequence). V trimming: 5 bases; J trimming: 6 bases; junction bases outside the gene matches: 3. CDR3 length: 15 amino acids. The CDR3 DNA sequence: TGTGCCAGCAGTCTCGGACAGGGGGCTAATTCACCCCTCCACTTT. Translation: CASSLGQGANSPLHF.

CDR3 DNA: TGTGCCAGCAGCTCAGGCAATCAGCCCCAGCATTTT. It translates to CASSSGNQPQHF. The genes are TRBV27 and TRBJ1-5; D is unclear. Trimming shortened V by 6 bases and J by 2 bases, and 5 bases separated the two germline ends. Germline V gene data show CDR1 as MNHEY and CDR2 as SMNVEV (reference sequence). The CDR3 extends over 12 amino acids.

J is TRBJ2-3 and V is TRBV7-2; 11 bases agree with TRBD2. Germline V gene data show CDR1 as SGHTA and CDR2 as FQGNSA. V gave up 5 bases and J gave up 4 bases; unmatched junction bases: 2. CDR3 size: 14 residues. The CDR3 DNA reads TGTGCCAGCAGCCCGGGACTAGCGGCAGATACGCAGTATTTT. It yields the protein CASSPGLAADTQYF.

This clone was detected ten times or more. The chain carries TRBV24-1 and TRBJ1-2, with 8 bases matching TRBD1. There are 13 residues in the CDR3. The junction had 7 bases not matched to a gene; V was cut back by 11 bases and J by 3 bases. Germline V lookup: CDR1 KGHDR, CDR2 SFDVKD. The CDR3 region is CAIGTGGHYGYTF. The CDR3 nucleotides read TGTGCCATAGGTACAGGGGGACACTATGGCTACACCTTC.

The chain is built from TRBV10-2 and TRBJ2-1, with D perhaps TRBD2 (6 bases). Per the germline V gene, CDR1 is WSHSY and CDR2 is SAAADI. This CDR3 is 16 amino acids long. The V gene lost 7 bases and the J gene lost 7 bases, with 23 bases spanning the gap. CDR3 nucleotide sequence: TGCGCCAGCAATAGGGCTAGCGCCCAGGAGGGGAATGAGCAGTTCTTC. Its translation is CASNRASAQEGNEQFF.

This clone was detected a few times. The chain carries TRBV7-8 and TRBJ1-6, with D tentatively TRBD1 (6 bases). The CDR3 is 16 amino acids. Germline V gene sequence: CDR1 SGHVS, CDR2 FQNEAQ. The germline V and J ends were trimmed by 5 bases and 9 bases, with 20 bases remaining between them. CDR3 sequence: CASSRRVRGALSPLHF. For the CDR3, the DNA is TGTGCCAGCAGCCGTAGGGTACGGGGGGCTCTTTCACCCCTCCACTTT.

The rearrangement uses TRBV6-2 or TRBV6-3 and TRBJ1-5, with TRBD1 identical over 8 bases. Looked up from germline, CDR1 is MNHEY and CDR2 is SVGEGT. V lost 5 bases, J lost 4 bases, and 10 bases stayed unmatched. This CDR3 comprises 16 residues. DNA for the CDR3: TGTGCCAGCAGTCAGATTGGACAGGGTCGAAATCAGCCCCAGCATTTT. Translation gives CASSQIGQGRNQPQHF.

The chain joins TRBV19 to TRBJ1-5; no reliable D call. Germline assignment: CDR1 LNHDA and CDR2 SQIVND (reference sequence). CDR3 length: 14 residues. Trimming shortened V by 3 bases and J by 0 bases, and 6 bases separated the two germline ends. CDR3 residues: CASSISLSNQPQHF. In DNA, the CDR3 is TGTGCCAGTAGTATTAGCCTTAGCAATCAGCCCCAGCATTTT. The whole variable domain, filled in from reference TRBV19 and TRBJ1-5, reads DGGITQSPKYLFRKEGQNVTLSCEQNLNHDAMYWYRQDPGQGLRLIYYSQIVNDFQKGDIAEGYSVSREKKESFPLTVTSAQKNPTAFYLCASSISLSNQPQHFGDGTRLSIL.

This rearrangement joins TRBV7-9 to TRBJ2-1, with TRBD2 as a possible D gene (6 bases). This CDR3 spans 15 amino acids. Germline V gene sequence: CDR1 SEHNR, CDR2 FQNEAQ (reference sequence). Between the trimmed V and J ends, which lost 5 bases and 9 bases, there was a span of 20 bases. In nucleotides, the CDR3 is TGTGCCAGCAGCAACATAGACTCGGAGGGTACTGAGCAGTTCTTC. Translated: CASSNIDSEGTEQFF.

This clone was counted a few times. The genes are TRBV5-6 and TRBJ2-7, with unresolved D. The CDR3 sequence is 15 residues long. V was clipped by 0 bases and J by 2 bases, with 12 bases between them. The germline V gene has CDR1 SGHDT and CDR2 YYEEEE. CDR3 in amino acids: CASSLAPQNPYEQYF. The CDR3 nucleotides are TGTGCCAGCAGCTTGGCACCCCAGAACCCCTACGAGCAGTACTTC.

The V call is TRBV19, the J call TRBJ2-7; D remains unclear. The length of the CDR3 is 14 residues. V lost 5 bases, J lost 4 bases, and 15 bases lay in between. Germline assignment: CDR1 LNHDA and CDR2 SQIVND (reference sequence). This CDR3 is CASSANSRLYEQYF. CDR3 DNA sequence: TGTGCCAGTAGTGCGAATTCACGGTTGTACGAGCAGTACTTC.

The chain has TRBV5-1 and TRBJ1-1; 11 bases are shared with TRBD1. The CDR3 is made up of 23 amino acids. Germline CDR1 SGHRS, CDR2 YFSETQ. With 3 bases clipped from V and 1 base from J, the junction kept 26 bases outside the gene matches. The CDR3 nucleotides are TGCGCCAGCAGCTCCCGTGGTCCAGGGACAGGGGGAGGAAGAGCGGGTCCGAACACTGAAGCTTTCTTT. Its translation is CASSSRGPGTGGGRAGPNTEAFF.

This clone showed up just once. V usage is TRBV9 and J usage is TRBJ1-3, with 8 bases fitting TRBD1. CDR3 length equals 17 residues. V was pared by 0 bases and J by 0 bases, with 5 bases of the junction left unmatched. Germline CDR1 reads SGDLS; CDR2 reads YYNGEE. The CDR3 DNA sequence: TGTGCCAGCAGCGTAGGAGGGGGACAGGTCTCTGGAAACACCATATATTTT. Encoded protein: CASSVGGGQVSGNTIYF.

The CDR3 DNA reads TGTGCCAGCAGCTTGGCAGGGATGGGGGATACGCAGTATTTT. The encoded protein is CASSLAGMGDTQYF. This chain joins TRBV11-2 and TRBJ2-3, with D perhaps TRBD1 (5 bases). Germline V gives CDR1 SGHAT, CDR2 FQNNGV. The CDR3 is 14 residues long. Trimming took 3 bases from V and 6 from J, leaving 13 bases between them.

This sequence joins TRBV5-1 and TRBJ2-1, with a weak D call TRBD2 (5 bases). The V gene lost 3 bases and the J gene lost 9 bases, with 22 bases spanning the gap. This CDR3 region has 16 residues. The V gene's germline CDR1 is SGHRS and CDR2 YFSETQ. The CDR3, as DNA: TGCGCCAGCAGCTCCCGGAACGGACTCCTGTTTAGTGAGCAGTTCTTC. As protein: CASSSRNGLLFSEQFF.

The chain uses TRBV30 and TRBJ1-6; 9 positions match TRBD1. The germline gives CDR1 GTSNPN, CDR2 SVGIG (reference sequence). Trimming at V came to 7 bases and at J to 5 bases, leaving 12 bases not matched to a gene. This CDR3 is built from 16 residues. CDR3 protein: CASGGDRDPDNSPLHF. CDR3 DNA: TGTGCCTCCGGTGGGGACAGGGATCCGGATAATTCACCCCTCCACTTT.

This clone was found a few times. V is TRBV5-5 and J is TRBJ1-5; D ambiguous. CDR3 length: 15 residues. V was pared by 2 bases and J by 3 bases, with 12 bases between. Looked up from germline, CDR1 is SGHKS and CDR2 is YYEKEE (reference sequence). The CDR3 loop reads CASSFSTGDNQPQHF. The CDR3 region has the DNA TGTGCCAGCAGCTTCTCTACCGGGGACAATCAGCCCCAGCATTTT.

This clone was counted a few times. The rearrangement uses TRBV4-2 and TRBJ1-5, with 7 bases that match TRBD1. This CDR3 is built from 16 residues. Trimming took 0 bases from V and 7 from J; bases not matched to a gene: 9. CDR1 LGHNA and CDR2 YNFKEQ come from the germline V gene. The CDR3 region is CASSQEREQGRQPQHF. CDR3 coding DNA: TGTGCCAGCAGCCAAGAGAGGGAACAGGGGCGGCAGCCCCAGCATTTT.

The chain uses TRBV10-3 and TRBJ1-5; D remains ambiguous. Germline-derived CDR1 and CDR2 are ENHRY and SYGVKD. Deletions cut 2 bases from V and 4 bases from J, with 6 bases between. The CDR3 consists of 13 residues. Here the CDR3 DNA reads TGTGCCATCAGTGAGGCGGGAAATCAGCCCCAGCATTTT. Translating gives CAISEAGNQPQHF.

The chain uses TRBV28 and TRBJ2-7; 11 bases are shared with TRBD2. Germline-derived CDR1 and CDR2 are MDHEN and SYDVKM. This CDR3 contains 14 residues. The ends lost 6 bases at V and 4 bases at J; junction bases unmatched: 5. CDR3 in amino acids: CASSPGLAVYEQYV. CDR3 in DNA: TGTGCCAGCAGCCCGGGACTAGCGGTATACGAGCAGTACGTC.

The sample holds one count of this clone. The rearrangement links TRBV9 to TRBJ2-3, with D maybe TRBD2 (6 bases). V lost 4 bases and J 9 bases, leaving 15 bases between the germline ends. Germline CDR1 SGDLS, CDR2 YYNGEE. The CDR3 consists of 13 residues. CDR3 amino acids: CASSLMEGWTQYF. Here the CDR3 DNA reads TGTGCCAGCAGCCTTATGGAGGGGTGGACGCAGTATTTT.